This T cell receptor beta chain emerged from a study of blood T cell repertoires in COVID-19. About the study: The cDNA or gDNA used as material had been derived from T cells, B-cell-depleted T cells, or PBMCs.

Germline CDR1 and CDR2: LGHDT and YNNKEL (reference sequence). The V segment lost 4 bases and the J segment 5 bases; nucleotides outside the gene matches: 6. This CDR3 is built from 14 residues. Seattle's cohort entered during active infection and was followed longitudinally. Per the authors' pipeline: Estimates of nucleated cell counts were drawn from the amplification of reference gene primers. Profiling relied on immunoSEQ multiplex PCR, and the TCRdb table lists in-frame clones only, not all of them. V and J calls and clone size follow that table, whereas D and trimming were derived from the DNA. The table lists some 210,000 clones, around 90% of them singletons.

The source is a man between 60 and 75 years old with COVID-19, enrolled during active disease. Sequenced material: peripheral blood. This chain uses TRBV3-1 (or the pseudogene TRBV3-2) with TRBJ1-1, with 8 bases that match TRBD1. The CDR3 DNA is TGTGCCAGCAGCCGGGGACAGGCGGATACTGAAGCTTTCTTT. Translating it yields CASSRGQADTEAFF.